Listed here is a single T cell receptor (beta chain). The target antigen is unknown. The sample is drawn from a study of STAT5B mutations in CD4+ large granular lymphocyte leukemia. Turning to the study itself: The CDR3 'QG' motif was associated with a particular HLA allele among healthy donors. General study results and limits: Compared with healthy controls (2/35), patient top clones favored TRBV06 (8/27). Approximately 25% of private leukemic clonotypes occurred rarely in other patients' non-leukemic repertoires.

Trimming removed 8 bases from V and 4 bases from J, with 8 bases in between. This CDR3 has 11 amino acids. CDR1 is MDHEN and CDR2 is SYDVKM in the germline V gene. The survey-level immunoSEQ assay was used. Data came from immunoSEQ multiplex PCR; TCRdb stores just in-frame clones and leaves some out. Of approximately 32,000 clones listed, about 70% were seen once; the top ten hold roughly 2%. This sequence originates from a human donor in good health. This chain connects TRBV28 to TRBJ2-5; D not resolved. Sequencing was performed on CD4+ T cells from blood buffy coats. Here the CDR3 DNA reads TGTGCCAGCCTTAATTCAGAGACCCAGTACTTC. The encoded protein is CASLNSETQYF.